Here is one T cell receptor (beta chain) with its context. The target antigen is unknown. The source of the sample is a study of blood T cells in healthy people across ages. The study, taken as a whole, reports: Roughly linearly, TCR beta diversity per million T cells fell as age increased. More naive CD4+ cells and higher diversity marked long-lived donors relative to aged donors.

It was with a sample-barcoded 5' primer and a J-beta primer mix that a second PCR of roughly 7 to 12 cycles was run. TCRdb re-derived calls from the 5' RACE reads in MiXCR, one entry per CDR3 protein. The sample records approximately 2,000,000 distinct CDR3 sequences, around 42% being singletons. Every sample yielded at least 7 million isolated PBMCs. V was clipped by 5 bases and J by 0 bases, with 11 bases between them. The V gene's germline CDR1 is SGHTA and CDR2 FQGNSA. The CDR3 loop spans 16 amino acids. Sequencing was performed on blood. This TCR derives from a human donor in good health. The rearrangement uses TRBV7-2 and TRBJ1-6; D is unresolved. This CDR3 reads CASSLTASSYNSPLHF. In nucleotides, the CDR3 is TGTGCCAGCAGCCTAACAGCGAGCTCCTATAATTCACCCCTCCACTTT.